In its sample, the clone carrying this T cell receptor (beta chain) was seen many times. This specimen belongs to a study of T-cell reconstitution after alpha-beta-depleted transplantation in children. A library of TCRbeta sequences, prepared with unique molecular identifiers, was generated. TCRdb itself ran the PCR reads through MiXCR, one entry per CDR3 protein. The top ten clones hold approximately 38% of a sample with fewer than 450,000 distinct CDR3 sequences, 15% to 20% of them seen once. After removal of 2 bases from V and 6 bases from J, the junction contained 4 bases not matched to a gene. The CDR3 is 14 amino acids.

The sequenced sample was PBMCs, mostly from graft donor cells, obtained 360 days after TCRalphabeta/CD19-depleted stem cell transplant. The V and J genes are TRBV12-3 or TRBV12-4 and TRBJ1-2; 9 bases map to TRBD1. This receptor was taken from a male patient aged 2-15 years who had a stem cell transplant for acute lymphoblastic leukemia, so the T cells may come from the graft donor. CDR3 sequence (DNA): TGTGCCAGCAGTTTAACCCGGACAGGGGATGGCTACACCTTC. Its protein is CASSLTRTGDGYTF.